These 21 T cell receptor beta chains originate from one sample sequenced in a study of kidney transplant recipient with SARS-CoV-2 infection (dated by TCRdb to the early 2020s). The sequencer listed for this sample is Illumina MiSeq. The public reads were reanalyzed by TCRdb: fastp trimming at Q25, MiXCR alignment, in-frame beta chains only. Records with the same CDR3 protein are collapsed into one entry carrying the most frequent genes and DNA. The sample yields 250,000 or so distinct CDR3 sequences; under 35% were counted once. More than 6.5% of the sample lies in the top ten. The time point label corresponds to: pre-pandemic baseline sample and day 111 after first positive SARS-CoV-2 test. Sequenced material: a blood sample, taken at baseline and on roughly day 110 from a kidney transplant recipient. All receptors come from a young adult male patient who had COVID-19 and was a kidney transplant recipient. Some T cells present after a transplant may be cells of the graft donor.

Note on this clonotype: This clone may be a read error of a much larger clone one base away. The chain uses TRBV7-9 and TRBJ2-3; no clear D. CDR1 is SEHNR, CDR2 FQNEAQ, per germline (reference sequence). The CDR3 spans 14 residues. The V end lost 8 bases, the J end lost 2 bases, and 14 bases lay between the germline ends. DNA for the CDR3: TGTGCCAGCCGCCAGGAGTTTAACACAGATACGCAGTATTTT. Translating it yields CASRQEFNTDTQYF.

With regard to this clonotype: It may be a read error: a sequence one base away is much more abundant. The chain links TRBV5-8 to TRBJ1-2; D remains ambiguous. Germline assignment: CDR1 SGHTS and CDR2 YDEGEE. V lost 9 bases to trimming and J lost 4 bases, with 25 bases between them. The CDR3 extends over 16 amino acids. The CDR3 DNA is TGTGCCAACAAAAACACTCATCCACGAAAGACCTATGGCTACACCTTC. It codes for CANKNTHPRKTYGYTF.

The table lists this clonotype with a few counts. The chain combines TRBV30 with TRBJ2-1; D not resolved. CDR1 is GTSNPN and CDR2 is SVGIG in the germline V gene (reference sequence). The V gene lost 5 bases and the J gene lost 9 bases, with 17 bases spanning the gap. The CDR3 is made up of 13 amino acids. Here the CDR3 reads CAWGKSPTSEQFF. DNA of the CDR3: TGTGCCTGGGGGAAGTCCCCTACAAGTGAGCAGTTCTTC.

A note on this clonotype: A much larger clone is a single base away; this may be a read error. The rearrangement uses TRBV6-5 and TRBJ1-2; D is unresolved. The CDR3 is 17 amino acids. CDR1 and CDR2 (germline): MNHEY, SVGAGI. V dropped 5 bases and J dropped 4 bases, with 23 bases sitting between them. As DNA, the CDR3 is TGTGCCAGCAGTCTAGTATCGCCTTACGGAAAGGCCTATGGCTACACCTTC. This sequence encodes CASSLVSPYGKAYGYTF.

This clonotype has at least ten counts. V is TRBV15 and J is TRBJ2-2; 7 nucleotides align to TRBD1. The V segment lost 4 bases and the J segment 0 bases; nucleotides outside the gene matches: 5. Germline loops: CDR1 LNHNV, CDR2 YYDKDF (reference sequence). This CDR3 spans 16 amino acids. Here the CDR3 reads CATSIQGFPNTGELFF. The CDR3 coding sequence is TGTGCCACCAGCATACAGGGGTTCCCGAACACCGGGGAGCTGTTTTTT.

Notes on this clonotype: With a much larger clone just one base away, this may be a read error. V and J are TRBV6-5 and TRBJ1-2; D call uncertain. This CDR3 is 17 amino acids long. V lost 5 bases to trimming and J lost 7 bases, with 26 bases between them. Per germline, CDR1 MNHEY and CDR2 SVGAGI. The CDR3 bases are TGTGCCAGCAGTCTATTGACCTCTATGCGAAAGACCTGTGGCTACACCTTC. Translating gives CASSLLTSMRKTCGYTF.

This clonotype occurred many times. Germline is not matched at one junction end, which may reflect a read error. This rearrangement joins TRBV20-1 to TRBJ2-2; 10 bases are a match to TRBD1. There are 14 residues in the CDR3. CDR1 is DFQATT and CDR2 is SNEGSKA in the germline V gene (reference sequence). The DNA for the CDR3 is TGCAGCGTACCGGGACAGGGGAACTCCGGGGAGCTGTTTTTT. This encodes CSVPGQGNSGELFF.

About this clonotype: Just one base apart from a much larger clone, this may be a read error. V gene TRBV11-2 combines with J gene TRBJ2-7; 10 positions match TRBD2. The DNA end lines up better with TRBJ2-5; the J call may be wrong. The CDR3 covers 16 residues. CDR1 SGHAT and CDR2 FQNNGV come from the germline V gene. The CDR3 DNA reads TGTACCAGCAGCCCTGGGATAGCGGGGGGCCCGGGGACCCAGTACTTC. This gives the protein CTSSPGIAGGPGTQYF.

Details on this clonotype: A much larger clone is a single base away; this may be a read error. The conserved closing phenylalanine or tryptophan is absent in this CDR3, likely reflecting a read error. V is TRBV6-5 and J is TRBJ1-1, with TRBD1 as a possible D gene (6 bases). The V end lost 5 bases, the J end lost 4 bases, and 17 bases lay between the germline ends. There are 15 residues in the CDR3. In germline, CDR1 is MNHEY, CDR2 SVGAGI. The CDR3 nucleotides read TGTGCCAGCAGTGATAGGGGGGAAGGGAGCACTGAAGCTTTCCTT. Encoded protein: CASSDRGEGSTEAFL.

This clonotype was recorded many times. The V call is TRBV3-1, the J call TRBJ1-2; D uncertain. The V end was cut by 5 bases, the J end by 4 bases, with 23 bases between. Germline lookup yields CDR1 LGHDT and CDR2 YNNKEL (reference sequence). This CDR3 has 17 amino acids. CDR3 region: CASSNLYTLRKTYGYTF. DNA for the CDR3: TGTGCCAGCAGCAATCTTTACACCCTTCGAAAGACCTATGGCTACACCTTC.

Worth noting for this clonotype: A much larger clone differs by one base, so this may be a read error. The chain recombines TRBV27 with TRBJ1-1; no reliable D call. The CDR3 runs 13 residues. Per germline, CDR1 MNHEY and CDR2 SMNVEV (reference sequence). The CDR3 protein is CANSSNRLTEAFF. CDR3 DNA: TGTGCCAACAGTTCGAACCGCCTCACTGAAGCTTTCTTT.

This clonotype was detected ten times or more. V usage is TRBV20-1 and J usage is TRBJ1-2; 12 bases are a match to TRBD1. J lost 6 bases, V lost 3 bases, and 5 bases had no gene match. Germline V gives CDR1 DFQATT, CDR2 SNEGSKA (reference sequence). There are 14 residues in the CDR3. CDR3 in amino acids: CSARPGQGANGYTF. CDR3 DNA: TGCAGTGCTAGGCCGGGACAGGGGGCGAATGGCTACACCTTC.

This clonotype has a count of ten or more. The chain combines TRBV6-5 with TRBJ2-2; D gene unclear. The V and J ends lost 6 bases and 7 bases respectively, with 18 bases between them. The V gene's germline CDR1 is MNHEY and CDR2 SVGAGI. The CDR3 totals 15 residues. The CDR3 sequence: CASRSGPPRNGELFF. The DNA of the CDR3 is TGTGCCAGCAGATCCGGGCCCCCGAGGAACGGGGAGCTGTTTTTT.

This clonotype appeared once. A much larger clone sits a single nucleotide away, making a read error possible. The CDR3 DNA is TGTGCCTGGAGTCCCGGGGGGGGCCACAATACGCAGTGTTTT. Its translation: CAWSPGGGHNTQCF. V gene TRBV30 combines with J gene TRBJ2-3; 8 nucleotides align to TRBD2. The germline V gene encodes CDR1 GTSNPN and CDR2 SVGIG (reference sequence). The CDR3 length is 14 residues.

This clonotype was seen repeatedly, ten times or more. The J gene is TRBJ1-2, the V gene TRBV12-3 or TRBV12-4, with D perhaps TRBD1 (5 bases). The CDR3 totals 12 residues. The V gene lost 8 bases and the J gene lost 9 bases, with 16 bases spanning the gap. Here the CDR3 DNA reads TGTGCCAGCCTCGAAGGGGCGAGTCGCTACACCTTC. Its protein product is CASLEGASRYTF.

Notes on this clonotype: A much larger clonotype is one base distant, so this may be a read error. This CDR3 is CSASDRDTEASF. CDR3 nucleotides: TGCAGTGCTAGCGACAGGGACACTGAAGCTTCCTTT. The rearrangement joins TRBV20-1 to TRBJ1-1; TRBD1 aligns across 7 bases. CDR1 DFQATT and CDR2 SNEGSKA come from the germline V gene (reference sequence). There are 12 residues in the CDR3.

Concerning this clonotype itself: A much larger clone differs from this one at a single base, so this may be a read error. The gene calls are TRBV20-1 and TRBJ2-4, with TRBD2 identical over 11 bases. The J call could be wrong; TRBJ2-7 is a better fit for the DNA end. The CDR3 length is 14 residues. Per germline, CDR1 DFQATT and CDR2 SNEGSKA (reference sequence). The CDR3 region has the DNA TGCAGTGCTAGCCCTAGCGGGGGGAACTACGAGCAGTACTTC. Translated, it gives CSASPSGGNYEQYF.

This clonotype was detected many times. This chain connects TRBV28 to TRBJ1-5; 8 nucleotides line up with TRBD1. The V segment lost 7 bases and the J segment 5 bases; nucleotides outside the gene matches: 10. The CDR3 length is 15 residues. Germline V gene data show CDR1 as MDHEN and CDR2 as SYDVKM. The CDR3 nucleotides read TGTGCCAGCACGGCAGGGGGCCTTAGTGATCAGCCCCAGCATTTT. Protein: CASTAGGLSDQPQHF. Full variable domain (missing parts from reference TRBV28 and TRBJ1-5): DVKVTQSSRYLVKRTGEKVFLECVQDMDHENMFWYRQDPGLGLRLIYFSYDVKMKEKGDIPEGYSVSREKKERFSLILESASTNQTSMYLCASTAGGLSDQPQHFGDGTRLSIL.

This clonotype was detected ten times or more. The chain recombines TRBV12-3 or TRBV12-4 with TRBJ1-5; a weak D match, TRBD1 (5 bases). Deletions cut 7 bases from V and 2 bases from J, with 15 bases between. This CDR3 has 15 amino acids. The CDR3 region is CASTLAGRGNQPQHF. DNA for the CDR3: TGTGCCAGCACTTTGGCGGGACGAGGCAATCAGCCCCAGCATTTT.

The gene calls are TRBV5-1 and TRBJ2-2; perhaps TRBD2 as D (6 bases). Trimming took 4 bases from V and 9 from J, leaving 19 bases between them. The CDR3 covers 15 residues. Germline lookup yields CDR1 SGHRS and CDR2 YFSETQ. Written as DNA, the CDR3 is TGCGCCAGCAGCCTCGGGGAGGCCATTTACAGGGAGCTGTTTTTT. This gives the protein CASSLGEAIYRELFF.

As for this clonotype: This may stem from a read error, because a much larger clone lies one nucleotide away. The CDR3 here is CAGSSRLAATQYF. The CDR3 bases are TGTGCTGGCAGCTCACGACTAGCGGCTACGCAGTATTTT. V gene TRBV7-9 combines with J gene TRBJ2-3; 9 bases are a match to TRBD2. Germline-derived CDR1 and CDR2 are SEHNR and FQNEAQ (reference sequence). This CDR3 is built from 13 residues.